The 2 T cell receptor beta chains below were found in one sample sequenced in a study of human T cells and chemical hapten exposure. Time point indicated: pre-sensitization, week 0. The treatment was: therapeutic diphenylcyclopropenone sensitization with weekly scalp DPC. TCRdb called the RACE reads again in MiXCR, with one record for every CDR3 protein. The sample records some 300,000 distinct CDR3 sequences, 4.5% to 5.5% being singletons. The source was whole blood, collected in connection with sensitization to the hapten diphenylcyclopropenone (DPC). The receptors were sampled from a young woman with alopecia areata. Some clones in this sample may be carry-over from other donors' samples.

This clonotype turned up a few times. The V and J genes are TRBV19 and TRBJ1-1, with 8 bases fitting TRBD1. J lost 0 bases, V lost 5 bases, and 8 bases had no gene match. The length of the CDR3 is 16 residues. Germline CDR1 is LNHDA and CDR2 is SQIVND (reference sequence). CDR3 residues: CASSADRGGLNTEAFF. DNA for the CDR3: TGTGCCAGTAGTGCCGACAGGGGCGGTTTGAACACTGAAGCTTTCTTT. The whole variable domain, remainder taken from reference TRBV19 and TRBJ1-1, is DGGITQSPKYLFRKEGQNVTLSCEQNLNHDAMYWYRQDPGQGLRLIYYSQIVNDFQKGDIAEGYSVSREKKESFPLTVTSAQKNPTAFYLCASSADRGGLNTEAFFGQGTRLTVV.

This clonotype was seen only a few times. This chain's CDR3 is CASSPGPGPRTLGYNSPLHF. CDR3 sequence (DNA): TGTGCCAGCAGTCCCGGTCCGGGTCCTAGAACCTTGGGATATAATTCACCCCTCCACTTT. V is TRBV28 and J is TRBJ1-6; D not resolved. The V end was cut by 5 bases, the J end by 4 bases, with 27 bases between. The CDR3 loop spans 20 amino acids. Germline CDR1 is MDHEN and CDR2 is SYDVKM.